The 13 T cell receptor beta chains below all came from one sample that was sequenced in a study of blood T cell repertoires in COVID-19. Sequenced by immunoSEQ multiplex PCR; TCRdb stores in-frame clones only, minus some. The table records about 230,000 clones, approximately 81% of them present only once. The sequenced sample was peripheral blood. Receptors originate from a man aged 35 to 55 with acute or convalescent COVID-19.

This chain joins TRBV9 and TRBJ2-3, with 8 bases matching TRBD2. Germline V gene lookup returns CDR1 SGDLS and CDR2 YYNGEE. V shed 0 bases and J 1 base; nucleotides not matched to a gene: 1. This CDR3 has 15 amino acids. The chain's CDR3 is CASSVDGGGTDTQYF. The CDR3 DNA sequence: TGTGCCAGCAGCGTAGACGGGGGGGGCACAGATACGCAGTATTTT.

The chain links TRBV5-4 to TRBJ1-1; 7 nucleotides match TRBD1. The V segment lost 7 bases and the J segment 2 bases; nucleotides outside the gene matches: 11. Germline-derived CDR1 and CDR2 are SGHNT and YYREEE (reference sequence). This CDR3 spans 15 amino acids. The CDR3 loop is CASGITGTANTEAFF. As DNA, the CDR3 is TGTGCCAGCGGCATAACCGGGACAGCTAACACTGAAGCTTTCTTT.

The V and J genes are TRBV4-2 and TRBJ2-3, with 10 bases aligning to TRBD2. CDR3 size: 17 residues. The junction had 6 bases not matched to a gene; V was cut back by 1 base and J by 2 bases. The germline V gene encodes CDR1 LGHNA and CDR2 YNFKEQ. CDR3 sequence: CASSQALAGGSTDTQYF. CDR3 sequence (DNA): TGTGCCAGCAGCCAAGCTTTAGCGGGGGGCTCCACAGATACGCAGTATTTT.

This clone has a single count. J is TRBJ2-2 and V is TRBV28; tentative D call: TRBD1 (5 bases). CDR1 and CDR2 from the germline V gene are MDHEN and SYDVKM. The CDR3 is 15 residues long. V dropped 2 bases and J dropped 4 bases, with 11 bases sitting between them. The CDR3 DNA sequence: TGTGCCAGCAGTTTAGACAGCCGGTCCACCGGGGAGCTGTTTTTT. It yields the protein CASSLDSRSTGELFF.

The rearrangement uses TRBV5-6 and TRBJ2-5; TRBD1 matches 7 bases. Germline CDR1 SGHDT, CDR2 YYEEEE. This CDR3 has 15 residues. V shed 2 bases, J shed 2 bases, and the junction held 6 bases outside the gene matches. As DNA, the CDR3 is TGTGCCAGCAGCTTCCTCGGGACAGATCAAGAGACCCAGTACTTC. Amino acid sequence: CASSFLGTDQETQYF.

The chain uses TRBV15 and TRBJ2-1; possibly TRBD1 for D (6 bases). Germline values: CDR1 LNHNV, CDR2 YYDKDF (reference sequence). The V end lost 2 bases, the J end lost 5 bases, and 19 bases lay between the germline ends. The length of the CDR3 is 17 residues. The CDR3 nucleotides read TGTGCCACCAGCAGATCCCGATTAGAGAGGGGGAACAATGAGCAGTTCTTC. Translating gives CATSRSRLERGNNEQFF.

The chain uses TRBV2 and TRBJ2-7, with 8 bases aligning to TRBD2. The J segment lost 2 bases and the V segment lost 2 bases, leaving 8 bases of the junction unmatched. Germline values: CDR1 SNHLY, CDR2 FYNNEI. The CDR3 length is 16 residues. The CDR3: CASSEKELAEAYEQYF. The CDR3 nucleotides read TGTGCCAGCAGTGAAAAGGAACTAGCGGAGGCCTACGAGCAGTACTTC.

Details on this clone: Relative to the germline gene, one junction end is altered; a read error may explain this. This chain links TRBV29-1 with TRBJ2-6; possibly TRBD2 for D (5 bases). The germline gives CDR1 SQVTM, CDR2 ANQGSEA. The CDR3 has 16 amino acids. This chain's CDR3 is CSFEGAGNSGANVLTF. The CDR3 coding sequence is TGCAGCTTTGAGGGTGCCGGGAACTCTGGGGCCAACGTCCTGACTTTC.

The chain couples TRBV25-1 to TRBJ2-5; 8 bases align to TRBD2. The CDR3 contains 14 residues. The trim removed 6 bases at V and 4 bases at J, leaving 7 bases unmatched. CDR1 is MGHDK and CDR2 is SYGVNS in the germline V gene. The CDR3 DNA sequence: TGTGCCAGCAGAGCACTCGGGGGGGCAGAGACCCAGTACTTC. This translates into CASRALGGAETQYF. Using reference TRBV25-1 and TRBJ2-5 for the parts outside the CDR3, the full variable domain is EADIYQTPRYLVIGTGKKITLECSQTMGHDKMYWYQQDPGMELHLIHYSYGVNSTEKGDLSSESTVSRIRTEHFPLTLESARPSHTSQYLCASRALGGAETQYFGPGTRLLVL.

The chain joins TRBV11-2 to TRBJ1-6, with D perhaps matching TRBD1 (5 bases). Trimming removed 5 bases from V and 5 bases from J, with 13 bases in between. The CDR3 is 15 residues long. Germline assignment: CDR1 SGHAT and CDR2 FQNNGV. The CDR3 here is CASSPKGFDNSPLHF. CDR3 nucleotide sequence: TGTGCCAGCAGCCCGAAGGGGTTTGATAATTCACCCCTCCACTTT. The variable domain in full, with the rest retrieved from reference TRBV11-2 and TRBJ1-6, is EAGVAQSPRYKIIEKRQSVAFWCNPISGHATLYWYQQILGQGPKLLIQFQNNGVVDDSQLPKDRFSAERLKGVDSTLKIQPAKLEDSAVYLCASSPKGFDNSPLHFGNGTRLTVT.

This sequence joins TRBV4-3 and TRBJ2-7; tentative D call: TRBD2 (6 bases). The CDR3 consists of 15 residues. V was clipped by 1 base and J by 4 bases, with 14 bases between them. CDR1 LGHNA and CDR2 YSLEER come from the germline V gene. CDR3 sequence (DNA): TGCGCCAGCAGCCAAGGACTCGGGCGGGGTTACGAGCAGTACTTC. As protein: CASSQGLGRGYEQYF.

CDR3 sequence (DNA): TGTGCCAGCAGTTACTTTGGGACAGGGGGTTTCTACGAGCAGTACTTC. Its translation is CASSYFGTGGFYEQYF. This sequence joins TRBV6-5 and TRBJ2-7, with 11 bases matching TRBD1. The germline V gene has CDR1 MNHEY and CDR2 SVGAGI. The CDR3 length is 16 residues. With V trimmed by 1 base and J by 3 bases, 5 bases remained unmatched.

For the CDR3, the DNA is TGTGCCAGCAGCCCGTGGGACAGGCCCTACGAGCAGTACTTC. It encodes CASSPWDRPYEQYF. The V and J genes are TRBV14 and TRBJ2-7; 8 bases match TRBD1. Germline CDR1 reads SGHDN; CDR2 reads FVKESK. V lost 4 bases and J lost 2; bases outside the gene matches: 4. The CDR3 loop spans 14 amino acids.